Detailed here is one TCR beta chain. What this receptor recognizes is not known. Base qualities are not provided; no much larger clone lies one nucleotide away. The sample's time point label is to be understood as: cells obtained before transplantation from donor or recipient. CD3+CD4+ and CD3+CD8+ populations were FACS-sorted from unstimulated pre-transplant donor and recipient cells taken from spleen or lymph nodes. These data are taken from a study of graft-versus-host responses after intestinal transplantation (dated by TCRdb to about 2021). Regarding the complete study: Multivisceral, liver-intestinal, or isolated intestinal transplants were received by the recipients. Anti-thymocyte globulin induction was given to all recipients, followed by maintenance tacrolimus and steroids for roughly 3 years. After intestinal transplantation, graft-versus-host and host-versus-graft alloreactive T cell clones in the graft, circulation and bone marrow were tracked using bulk TCR-beta CDR3 sequencing. To identify alloreactive clones, pre-transplant mixed lymphocyte reaction products were sequenced and compared with unstimulated pre-transplant donor and recipient T cells. The cohort enrolled 20 to 25 intestinal transplant recipients including one retransplant, and a few patients lacking pretransplant specimens were excluded. A peak of at least 4% donor T cells among recipient peripheral blood mononuclear cells was the definition used for donor T cell macrochimerism. Rather than going through the commercial service, samples from a few later patients were sequenced in-house on an Illumina MiSeq and processed with MiXCR.

Broad study findings and their caveats: Early after transplant, declines in HvG clones were associated with peak levels of circulating GvH clones. In the allografts of patients with donor T cell macrochimerism, GvH to HvG T cell clonal ratios were high. GvH clones turned up in recipient bone marrow, with some appearing earlier in ileal mucosa or blood, a pattern consistent with an intestinal mucosal origin. Conclusions were limited by the relatively low number and heterogeneity of intestinal transplant patients.

Library construction relied on the immunoSEQ multiplex PCR assay. For most patients, genomic DNA was isolated using the Qiagen DNeasy Blood and Tissue Kit and was shipped frozen to Adaptive Biotechnologies for TCR sequencing. High-throughput TCR-beta CDR3 sequencing of genomic DNA from most patients was performed by Adaptive Biotechnologies. From the authors' description of their analysis: TCR sequencing data for roughly 18 patients were retrieved from Adaptive's ImmunoSEQ software; three other patients were processed with MiXCR and VDJtools. To correct CD4 versus CD8 sorting errors, sequences present in both subsets at a frequency ratio below 5:1 were removed. CDR3 nucleotide sequences shared by donor and recipient were removed because the origin of these sequences could not be assigned. Alloreactive clones required at least 2-fold expansion over unstimulated cells and minimum CFSE-low frequency of 0.002% (template counts) or 0.001% (read counts). Mappable clones were those detected in sequenced pre-transplant spleen, lymph node, or MLR CFSE-low populations of the donor or recipient. Cumulative frequency of alloreactive clones was calculated as a percentage of all sequences weighted by copy number. What TCRdb holds here is the immuneACCESS table cut down to in-frame rearrangements. Part of the clones is not present; checked against another copy, under half of the missing clones reflect an unresolved V gene, and the others are unexplained. V, J and clone size were drawn from that table, and D and trimming were deduced from the DNA. Across this sample there are about 81,000 clones, with 85% to 90% seen only once. Jointly, the top ten make up 0.3% to 0.4% of the sample.

The V and J ends are trimmed by 2 bases and 2 bases, leaving 11 bases between them. The CDR3 contains 15 residues, cysteine and phenylalanine counted. The sequence is cut down to CDR3 DNA, 45 bases in frame from base 1. Based on the germline V gene, the CDR1 and CDR2 sequences are SNHLY and FYNNEI. The chain was built from TRBV2 and TRBJ2-3, with an unclear D gene assignment. Source: unstimulated CD4+ T cells sorted from spleen or lymph node cells, taken before intestinal transplant. This receptor was identified in a human donor who received an intestinal transplant. The base sequence is TGTGCCAGCAGTGAATCCCCTTGGCTCACAGATACGCAGTATTTT. Translated, it gives CASSESPWLTDTQYF.